This T cell receptor beta chain was retrieved from a study of monozygotic twins with inflammatory bowel disease. No DNA is given; TCRdb re-called the 5' RACE reads and lists each CDR3 protein once. Its listing shows 350,000 to 400,000 distinct CDR3 sequences. The sequence was collected from a human donor with ulcerative colitis or Crohn's disease, or a healthy co-twin of an affected twin (not recorded which). The specimen sequenced was blood.

The CDR3 reads CASSPYTGTGTEAFF. The V gene is TRBV18, the J gene TRBJ1-1; the TRBD1 assignment by TCRdb is unverifiable without DNA. The CDR3 has 15 amino acids. Per the germline V gene, CDR1 is KGHSH and CDR2 is LQKENI.